This TCR beta chain was sequenced for a study of T cell responses to AZD1222 COVID-19 vaccine (dated by TCRdb to about 2021). Regarding the study in general: TCR sequencing was performed for some 250 trial participants, of whom some 200 were given two doses of AZD1222 and approximately 25 were given two doses of MenACWY control vaccine. Trial participants were enrolled into age subgroups of 18-55, 56-69 and 70-plus years, which contained about 160, 30 and 59 TCR-sequenced participants, respectively. What the authors observed across the whole study: Epitopes outside the regions mutated in the B.1.351 and B.1.1.7 variants were reportedly recognized by nearly half of the unique spike-specific TCRs. Conclusions about previously exposed vaccinees are limited, since just six AZD1222 recipients were seropositive for SARS-CoV-2 at baseline. Because no day 14 peak-response samples were available, the repertoires could be characterized only after the peak T cell response. The whole spike protein was spanned by vaccine-associated CD4 TCRs, and dominant responses were seen in regions 160-218 and 743-854. After two AZD1222 doses, both the breadth and the depth of spike-specific TCRs were significantly higher than at day 0 and than in MenACWY recipients. In the small 56-69-year group, the increase in depth fell short of significance, most likely because of low power. Participants were mostly white British and included more females than males, and it was suggested by the authors that clonal diversity may have been underestimated.

The CDR3 regions of human TCRbeta chains were analyzed by immunosequencing. Concerning the study's data processing: TCRs in the repertoires were matched against a reference library of SARS-CoV-2-specific TCRs that had been generated with the MIRA antigen-specificity platform. Breadth was defined as the fraction of unique TCRs that were SARS-CoV-2-associated, and depth was defined as the fraction of total T cells that were SARS-CoV-2-associated. Using the MIRA data, each spike-specific TCR was mapped to the spike region that the TCR reacts to and placed in a CD4 or CD8 class. Log10-transformed breadth and depth values were compared by one-way ANOVA with Sidak's multiple comparisons tests. This is the immuneACCESS table as TCRdb keeps it, with only in-frame sequences that have V and J called. A part of the clones is gone; compared with another copy, unresolved V genes explain less than half, and the rest is unexplained. The DNA was the basis for D and trimming; V, J and clone size are from that table. Recorded for this sample are tens of thousands of clones; 92% of them occurred a single time. The biggest ten clones account for 3.1% of the sample.

Remarks on this clone: What antigen it recognizes has not been identified. Base-call qualities are not available, and no considerably larger clone is one nucleotide away.

A distance of 5 bases separates the germline ends of V and J, which lose 2 bases and 0 bases respectively. Via the germline V gene, CDR1 is MNHEY and CDR2 SVGEGT. The CDR3, cysteine through phenylalanine, is 15 amino acids long. The entry retains the CDR3 DNA only, 45 bases that are in frame from base 1. This sample's time point label indicates: about 28 days (+/-7) after the second vaccine dose. AZD1222 recipients given second doses at about 4 weeks or at about 12 weeks were pooled, since spike-specific TCR depth and breadth were not found to differ between the two schedules. Vaccinee samples came from UK trials COV001 and COV002, including a single-blind randomized controlled phase 2/3 trial of AZD1222 (ChAdOx1 nCoV-19) in healthy adults. For TCRbeta chain sequencing, PBMC samples from trial participants were taken at day 0 and at day 28 after the second dose.

The TCR comes from an adult who received the AZD1222 COVID-19 vaccine. The chain was built from TRBV6-2 or TRBV6-3 and TRBJ2-6, with the D gene too uncertain to name. The specimen comprised peripheral blood, sampled 28 days after the second AZD1222 dose. At the DNA level, the sequence is TGTGCCAGCAGTTACGGCCGCTCTGGGGCCAACGTCCTGACTTTC. Translation gives CASSYGRSGANVLTF.